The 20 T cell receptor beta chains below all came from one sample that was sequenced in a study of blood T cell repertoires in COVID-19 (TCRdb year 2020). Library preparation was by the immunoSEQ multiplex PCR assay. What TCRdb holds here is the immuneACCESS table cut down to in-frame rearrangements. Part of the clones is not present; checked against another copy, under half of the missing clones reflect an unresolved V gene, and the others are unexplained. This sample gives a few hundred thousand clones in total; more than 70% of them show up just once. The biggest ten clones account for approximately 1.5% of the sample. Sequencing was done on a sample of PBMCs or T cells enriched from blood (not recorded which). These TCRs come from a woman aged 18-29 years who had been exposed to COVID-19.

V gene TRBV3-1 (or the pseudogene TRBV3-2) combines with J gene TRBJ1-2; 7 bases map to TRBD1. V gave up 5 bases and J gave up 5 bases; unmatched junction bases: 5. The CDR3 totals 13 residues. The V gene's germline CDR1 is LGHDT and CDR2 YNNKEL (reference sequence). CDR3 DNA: TGTGCCAGCAGCTACCGACAGGGATATGGCTACACCTTC. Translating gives CASSYRQGYGYTF.

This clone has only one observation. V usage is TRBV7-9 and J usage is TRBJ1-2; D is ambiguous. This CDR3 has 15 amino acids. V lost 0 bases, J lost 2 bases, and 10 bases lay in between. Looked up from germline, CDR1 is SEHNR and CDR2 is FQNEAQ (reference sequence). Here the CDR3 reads CASSLAGGKNYGYTF. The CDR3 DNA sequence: TGTGCCAGCAGCTTAGCGGGCGGGAAGAACTATGGCTACACCTTC.

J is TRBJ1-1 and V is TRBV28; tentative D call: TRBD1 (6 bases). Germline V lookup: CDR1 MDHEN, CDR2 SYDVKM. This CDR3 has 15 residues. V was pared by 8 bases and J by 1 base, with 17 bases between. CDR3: CASLSPGVANTEAFF. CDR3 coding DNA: TGTGCCAGCTTGTCGCCAGGGGTGGCGAACACTGAAGCTTTCTTT.

This chain's CDR3 is CASSLQGFEQYF. In DNA form, the CDR3 reads TGTGCCAGCAGCCTACAGGGTTTCGAGCAGTACTTC. The rearrangement links TRBV28 to TRBJ2-7; maybe TRBD1 (6 bases). Germline assignment: CDR1 MDHEN and CDR2 SYDVKM. The CDR3 totals 12 residues. Trimming removed 6 bases at V and 6 bases at J, with 12 bases between.

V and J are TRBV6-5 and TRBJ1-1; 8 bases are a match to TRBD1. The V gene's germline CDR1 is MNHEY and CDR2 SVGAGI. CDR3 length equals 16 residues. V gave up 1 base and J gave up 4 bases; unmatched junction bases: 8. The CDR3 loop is CASSYYASQGATEAFF. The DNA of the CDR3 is TGTGCCAGCAGTTACTATGCCAGCCAGGGGGCCACTGAAGCTTTCTTT.

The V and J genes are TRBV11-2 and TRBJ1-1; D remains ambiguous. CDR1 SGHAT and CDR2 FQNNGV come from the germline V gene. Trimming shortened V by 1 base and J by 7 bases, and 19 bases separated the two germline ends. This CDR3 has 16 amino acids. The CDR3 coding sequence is TGTGCCAGCAGCTTAGGATGGGCAACATTTAATTATGAAGCTTTCTTT. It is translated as CASSLGWATFNYEAFF. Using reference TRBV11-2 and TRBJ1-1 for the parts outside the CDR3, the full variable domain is EAGVAQSPRYKIIEKRQSVAFWCNPISGHATLYWYQQILGQGPKLLIQFQNNGVVDDSQLPKDRFSAERLKGVDSTLKIQPAKLEDSAVYLCASSLGWATFNYEAFFGQGTRLTVV.

CDR3 sequence (DNA): TGTGCCAGCAGCGTCACTGGCGGGACTAGCCAAGAGACCCAGTACTTC. It specifies CASSVTGGTSQETQYF. The V and J genes are TRBV9 and TRBJ2-5; 8 nucleotides align to TRBD2. The CDR3 is 16 amino acids. Trimming cost V 2 bases and J 1 base; bases outside gene matches: 7. The germline V gene encodes CDR1 SGDLS and CDR2 YYNGEE. Using reference TRBV9 and TRBJ2-5 for the parts outside the CDR3, the full variable domain is DSGVTQTPKHLITATGQRVTLRCSPRSGDLSVYWYQQSLDQGLQFLIQYYNGEERAKGNILERFSAQQFPDLHSELNLSSLELGDSALYFCASSVTGGTSQETQYFGPGTRLLVL.

DNA of the CDR3: TGCGCCAGCAGCCTGGACAGGGGCAACGAGCAGTACTTC. It specifies CASSLDRGNEQYF. This sequence joins TRBV5-1 and TRBJ2-7; 9 bases are a match to TRBD1. The J segment lost 5 bases and the V segment lost 4 bases, leaving 4 bases of the junction unmatched. Germline V lookup: CDR1 SGHRS, CDR2 YFSETQ. This CDR3 contains 13 residues.

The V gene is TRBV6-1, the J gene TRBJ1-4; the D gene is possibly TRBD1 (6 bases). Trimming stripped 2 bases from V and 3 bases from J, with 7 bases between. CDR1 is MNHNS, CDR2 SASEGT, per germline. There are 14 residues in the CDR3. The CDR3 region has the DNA TGTGCCAGCAGTGAACAGGGGTCTAATGAAAAACTGTTTTTT. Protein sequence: CASSEQGSNEKLFF.

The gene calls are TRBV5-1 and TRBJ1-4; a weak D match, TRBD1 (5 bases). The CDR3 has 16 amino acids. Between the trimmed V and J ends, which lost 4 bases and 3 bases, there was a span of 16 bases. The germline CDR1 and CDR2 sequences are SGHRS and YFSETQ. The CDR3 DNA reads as TGCGCCAGCAGCCCAGGGTCGGGTACGGCTAATGAAAAACTGTTTTTT. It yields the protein CASSPGSGTANEKLFF.

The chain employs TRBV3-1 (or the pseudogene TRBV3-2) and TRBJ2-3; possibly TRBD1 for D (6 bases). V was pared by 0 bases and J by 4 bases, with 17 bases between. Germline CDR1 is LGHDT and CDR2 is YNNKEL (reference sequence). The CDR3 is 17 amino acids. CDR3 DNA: TGTGCCAGCAGCCAAGACCCCCAGGGGCAGGGAGCAGATACGCAGTATTTT. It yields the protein CASSQDPQGQGADTQYF.

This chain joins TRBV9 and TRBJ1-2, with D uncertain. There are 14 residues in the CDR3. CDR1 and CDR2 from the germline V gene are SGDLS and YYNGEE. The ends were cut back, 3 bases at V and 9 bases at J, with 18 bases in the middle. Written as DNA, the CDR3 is TGTGCCAGCAGCGCCCGTGCAGGTCAGAGCAGCTACACCTTC. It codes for CASSARAGQSSYTF.

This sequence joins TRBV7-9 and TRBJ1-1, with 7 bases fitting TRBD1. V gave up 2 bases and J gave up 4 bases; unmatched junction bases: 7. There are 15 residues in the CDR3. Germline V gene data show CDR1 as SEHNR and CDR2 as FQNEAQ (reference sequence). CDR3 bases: TGTGCCAGCAGCTTATGGAGAGGGGGCGGCACTGAAGCTTTCTTT. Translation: CASSLWRGGGTEAFF.

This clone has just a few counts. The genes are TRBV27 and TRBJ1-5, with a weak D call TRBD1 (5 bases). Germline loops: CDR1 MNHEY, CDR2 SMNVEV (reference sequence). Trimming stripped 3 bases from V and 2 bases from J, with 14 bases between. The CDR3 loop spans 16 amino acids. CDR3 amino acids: CASSFSGGRGNQPQHF. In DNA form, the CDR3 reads TGTGCCAGCAGTTTTAGCGGGGGACGGGGCAATCAGCCCCAGCATTTT.

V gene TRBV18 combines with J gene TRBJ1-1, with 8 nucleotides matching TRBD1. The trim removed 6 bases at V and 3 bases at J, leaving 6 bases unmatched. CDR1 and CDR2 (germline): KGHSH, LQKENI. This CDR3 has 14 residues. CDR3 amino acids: CASSGTGSYTEAFF. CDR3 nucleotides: TGTGCCAGCTCGGGGACAGGTTCATACACTGAAGCTTTCTTT.

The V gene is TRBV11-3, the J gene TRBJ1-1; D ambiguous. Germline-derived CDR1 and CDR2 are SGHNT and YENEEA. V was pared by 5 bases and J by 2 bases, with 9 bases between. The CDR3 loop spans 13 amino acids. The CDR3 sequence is CASSREGNTEAFF. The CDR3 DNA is TGTGCCAGCAGCCGGGAGGGAAACACTGAAGCTTTCTTT.

The CDR3 DNA reads TGTGCCAGGGGTACGGACAGAGGATCCACTGAAGCTTTCTTT. Amino acid sequence: CARGTDRGSTEAFF. The J gene is TRBJ1-1, the V gene TRBV2; maybe TRBD1 (6 bases). Trimming took off 9 bases at V and 4 bases at J, with 18 bases between the two ends. Germline V CDR1 and CDR2: SNHLY, FYNNEI. The CDR3 is 14 amino acids.

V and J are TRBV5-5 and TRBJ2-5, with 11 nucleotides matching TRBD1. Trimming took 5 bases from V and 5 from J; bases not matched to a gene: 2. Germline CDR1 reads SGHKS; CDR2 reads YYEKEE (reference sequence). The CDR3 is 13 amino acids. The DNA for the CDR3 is TGTGCCAGCAGTAGGACAGGGGGCGAGACCCAGTACTTC. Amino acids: CASSRTGGETQYF.

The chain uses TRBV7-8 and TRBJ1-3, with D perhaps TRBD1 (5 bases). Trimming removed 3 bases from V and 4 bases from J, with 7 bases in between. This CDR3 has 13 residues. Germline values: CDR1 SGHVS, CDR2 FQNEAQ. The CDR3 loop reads CASSFPGGNTIYF. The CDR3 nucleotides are TGTGCCAGCAGCTTTCCAGGGGGAAACACCATATATTTT.

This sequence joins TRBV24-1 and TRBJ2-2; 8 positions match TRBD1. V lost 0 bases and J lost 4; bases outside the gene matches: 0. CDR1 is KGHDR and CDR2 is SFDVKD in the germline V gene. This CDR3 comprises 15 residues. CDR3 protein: CATSDLGQGTGELFF. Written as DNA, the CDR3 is TGTGCCACCAGTGATTTGGGACAGGGCACCGGGGAGCTGTTTTTT.